This passage covers 30 T cell receptor beta chains from one sample sequenced in a study of T cells in women clearing cervical HPV infection. This table comes from immunoSEQ multiplex PCR, and its TCRdb copy is limited to in-frame clones, with some not included. The repertoire table contains 45,000 to 55,000 clones. Sequenced: blood buffy coat. These receptors came from a woman aged 18 to 75 with a cervical HPV16 infection that either progressed to CIN3+ or cleared (not recorded which).

Concerning this clone: The CDR3 extends 3 residues past the end of the read, so its final part is completed from the germline J gene. The chain uses TRBV19 and TRBJ2-5; TRBD2 is a possible D gene (6 bases). The length of the CDR3 is 11 residues. Germline values: CDR1 LNHDA, CDR2 SQIVND (reference sequence). The V end lost 5 bases, the J end lost 5 bases, and 6 bases lay between the germline ends. CDR3 sequence: CASSRGETQYF. The sequenced part of the CDR3 DNA is TGTGCCAGTAGTCGGGGGGAGACC.

Comment on this clone: The CDR3 end lies 3 residues beyond the end of the read and is filled in from the germline J gene. The chain links TRBV7-9 to TRBJ1-2; D uncertain. The CDR3 covers 11 residues. CDR1 is SEHNR, CDR2 FQNEAQ, per germline (reference sequence). The CDR3 reads CASSSQLRYTF. CDR3 bases read: TGTGCCAGCAGCTCCCAGTTGCGC.

A word on this clone: The CDR3 extends 3 residues past the end of the read, so its final part is completed from the germline J gene. The chain combines TRBV20-1 with TRBJ1-5; D is possibly TRBD1 (5 bases). The germline gives CDR1 DFQATT, CDR2 SNEGSKA (reference sequence). Between the trimmed V and J ends, which lost 7 bases and 2 bases, there was a span of 15 bases. The CDR3 has 14 residues. CDR3 region: CSVAPGDGNQPQHF. CDR3 bases read: TGCAGTGTTGCCCCGGGGGATGGCAATCAGCCC.

A note on this clone: The CDR3 is cut off 3 residues early in the read; its end comes from the germline J gene. The V call is TRBV5-8, the J call TRBJ1-5; TRBD1 agrees at 7 bases. CDR3 size: 15 residues. J was trimmed by 5 bases and V by 4 bases; bases with no gene match: 9. Germline V gene lookup returns CDR1 SGHTS and CDR2 YDEGEE. The CDR3 DNA, read in part, is TGTGCCAGCAGCCATAAAGGAGGGGGCCATCAGCCC. Translated, it gives CASSHKGGGHQP. The entire CDR3 reads CASSHKGGGHQPQHF.

As regards this clone: The read gets to within 3 residues of the CDR3 end, and the germline J gene fills in the rest. The V gene is TRBV15, the J gene TRBJ1-5, with 7 positions matching TRBD1. Germline CDR1 reads LNHNV; CDR2 reads YYDKDF (reference sequence). CDR3 length: 15 amino acids. V lost 1 base, J lost 4 bases, and 4 bases stayed unmatched. The CDR3 protein is CATSRARQGNQPQHF. CDR3 DNA, as far as it was read: TGTGCCACCAGCAGAGCCAGACAGGGAAATCAGCCC.

A remark on this clone: The read halts 3 residues ahead of the CDR3 end, with the missing end drawn from the germline J gene. The chain employs TRBV7-9 and TRBJ2-7; D is unclear. The CDR3 consists of 13 residues. From germline, CDR1 is SEHNR and CDR2 FQNEAQ (reference sequence). Trimming took 2 bases from V and 4 from J, leaving 9 bases between them. The CDR3 bases that were read are TGTGCCAGCAGCTTATATAGCATGTACGAG. Translating gives CASSLYSMYE. The whole CDR3 sequence reads CASSLYSMYEQYF.

This chain's CDR3 is CASSPTAPNIQYF. Partial CDR3 DNA: TGTGCCAGCTCACCCACAGCACCGAACATT. The J gene is TRBJ2-4, the V gene TRBV18; D is uncertain. Read data end 3 residues before the CDR3 end; the end is taken from the germline J gene. The CDR3 is made up of 13 amino acids. V was shortened by 3 bases and J by 7 bases, with 10 bases between the two germline ends. In germline, CDR1 is KGHSH, CDR2 LQKENI. Drawing the rest from reference TRBV18 and TRBJ2-4, the complete variable domain is NAGVMQNPRHLVRRRGQEARLRCSPMKGHSHVYWYRQLPEEGLKFMVYLQKENIIDESGMPKERFSAEFPKEGPSILRIQQVVRGDSAAYFCASSPTAPNIQYFGAGTRLSVL.

Comments on this clone: The sequence runs out 3 residues before the end of the CDR3; the remainder is reconstructed from the germline J gene. The same CDR3 arises from other DNA sequences in this sample as well. This rearrangement joins TRBV6-1 to TRBJ2-7; 10 bases match TRBD1. Germline values: CDR1 MNHNS, CDR2 SASEGT. After removal of 4 bases from V and 2 bases from J, the junction contained 2 bases not matched to a gene. The CDR3 runs to 14 residues. CDR3 bases read: TGTGCCAGCAGTGGGACAGGGGGAACCTACGAG. It codes for CASSGTGGTYE. The full CDR3 protein is CASSGTGGTYEQYF.

Points on this clone: Read coverage stops 3 residues before the CDR3 terminus; the germline J gene supplies the remainder. This chain connects TRBV20-1 to TRBJ2-3; 12 nucleotides match TRBD2. In germline, CDR1 is DFQATT, CDR2 SNEGSKA (reference sequence). The J segment lost 5 bases and the V segment lost 4 bases, leaving 13 bases of the junction unmatched. The CDR3 is 17 residues long. Incomplete CDR3 DNA: TGCAGTGCTATAGACTTACGGCTAGCGGGGGGGCAAGATACG. Its translation: CSAIDLRLAGGQDT. Given in full, the CDR3 is CSAIDLRLAGGQDTQYF.

A note on this clone: Coverage ceases 3 residues before the CDR3 finishes, and the germline J gene fills in the end. This chain uses TRBV18 with TRBJ2-7; D not resolved. The CDR3 covers 17 residues. Germline V gene data show CDR1 as KGHSH and CDR2 as LQKENI. Trimming stripped 0 bases from V and 2 bases from J, with 17 bases between. CDR3 DNA (partial): TGTGCCAGCTCACCACCGATTCTGGCAGGCAAAACCTACGAG. Translating it yields CASSPPILAGKTYE. The CDR3 reads in full as CASSPPILAGKTYEQYF.

On this clone itself: Sequencing ends 3 residues short of the CDR3 end; the germline J gene provides the rest. The V and J genes are TRBV19 and TRBJ1-6; a weak D match, TRBD1 (5 bases). Between the trimmed V and J ends, which lost 4 bases and 6 bases, there was a span of 16 bases. CDR3 length: 16 residues. In germline, CDR1 is LNHDA, CDR2 SQIVND (reference sequence). The part of the CDR3 DNA that was read is TGTGCCAGTAGTAACTCGGCTCCGGGGGGTAATTCACCC. Translation gives CASSNSAPGGNSP. The full CDR3 protein reads CASSNSAPGGNSPLHF.

In regard to this clone: The CDR3 end lies 3 residues beyond the end of the read and is filled in from the germline J gene. The V call is TRBV6-2 or TRBV6-3, the J call TRBJ2-1; TRBD2 aligns across 9 bases. In germline, CDR1 is MNHEY, CDR2 SVGEGT. This CDR3 is 15 amino acids long. V lost 7 bases and J lost 6; bases outside the gene matches: 10. The CDR3 reads CASTRAGGLGNEQFF. The sequenced CDR3 bases are TGTGCCAGCACCCGAGCGGGGGGCCTTGGCAATGAG.

For this clone: The sequence runs out 3 residues before the end of the CDR3; the remainder is reconstructed from the germline J gene. The chain combines TRBV2 with TRBJ1-2, with D possibly TRBD1 on 6 matching bases. Per germline, CDR1 SNHLY and CDR2 FYNNEI. CDR3 length equals 14 residues. Trimming stripped 1 base from V and 4 bases from J, with 10 bases between. CDR3 DNA (partial): TGTGCCAGCAGTGAAGACCAACAGGGCTATGGC. Amino acids: CASSEDQQGYG. The full CDR3 sequence reads CASSEDQQGYGYTF. Using reference TRBV2 and TRBJ1-2 for the parts outside the CDR3, the full variable domain is EPEVTQTPSHQVTQMGQEVILRCVPISNHLYFYWYRQILGQKVEFLVSFYNNEISEKSEIFDDQFSVERPDGSNFTLKIRSTKLEDSAMYFCASSEDQQGYGYTFGSGTRLTVV.

With respect to this clone: The read halts 3 residues ahead of the CDR3 end, with the missing end drawn from the germline J gene. The chain has TRBV7-7 and TRBJ2-5; D is perhaps TRBD2 (6 bases). Trimming stripped 5 bases from V and 3 bases from J, with 16 bases between. The CDR3 runs 15 residues. CDR1 and CDR2 from the germline V gene are SSHAT and FNYEAQ (reference sequence). CDR3 DNA (partial): TGTGCCAGCAGCGGATCAACATGGGGGGAAGAGACC. Translation gives CASSGSTWGEET. The whole CDR3 protein is CASSGSTWGEETQYF.

A note on this clone: The CDR3 is cut off 3 residues early in the read; its end comes from the germline J gene. J is TRBJ2-2 and V is TRBV5-6; 8 bases map to TRBD1. The V gene's germline CDR1 is SGHDT and CDR2 YYEEEE. This CDR3 contains 15 residues. V was pared by 2 bases and J by 3 bases, with 3 bases of the junction left unmatched. Partial CDR3 DNA: TGTGCCAGCAGCTTCTTACAGGGGGACACCGGGGAG. This translates into CASSFLQGDTGE. The whole CDR3 is CASSFLQGDTGELFF.

Comment on this clone: The read ends 3 residues before the CDR3 terminus; that terminus is restored from the germline J gene. The rearrangement joins TRBV6-1 to TRBJ1-2; D gene uncertain. The CDR3 sequence is 16 residues long. Per the germline V gene, CDR1 is MNHNS and CDR2 is SASEGT. Trimming shortened V by 4 bases and J by 4 bases, and 19 bases separated the two germline ends. The sequenced part of the CDR3 DNA is TGTGCCAGCAGTGCGGGGAGAAACCATGCCCCCTATGGC. It is translated as CASSAGRNHAPYG. The CDR3 in its entirety is CASSAGRNHAPYGYTF.

The CDR3 DNA, read in part, is TGCGCCAGCAGCCACGGGGTTGCAGAGAACACTGAA. This codes for CASSHGVAENTE. The entire CDR3 reads CASSHGVAENTEAFF. The gene calls are TRBV5-1 and TRBJ1-1; D remains ambiguous. The CDR3 goes on 3 residues after the read ends, and that part is filled in from the germline J gene. This CDR3 is 15 amino acids long. From germline, CDR1 is SGHRS and CDR2 YFSETQ. V lost 4 bases to trimming and J lost 1 base, with 14 bases between them.

With regard to this clone: The observed sequence ends 3 residues before the CDR3 terminus, with the missing tail filled in from the germline J gene. This chain connects TRBV5-1 to TRBJ2-3; TRBD1 is a possible D gene (6 bases). The CDR3 is made up of 13 amino acids. Per germline, CDR1 SGHRS and CDR2 YFSETQ. The ends were cut back, 4 bases at V and 3 bases at J, with 9 bases in the middle. CDR3 loop: CASSTQGTDTQYF. The covered CDR3 bases are TGCGCCAGCAGCACCCAGGGGACAGATACG.

Comment on this clone: The CDR3 extends 3 residues past the end of the read, so its final part is completed from the germline J gene. This chain links TRBV6-2 or TRBV6-3 with TRBJ1-2; D is perhaps TRBD1 (5 bases). This CDR3 has 12 residues. Per the germline V gene, CDR1 is MNHEY and CDR2 is SVGEGT. The CDR3 sequence: CASGDSREGYTF. The CDR3 bases that were read are TGTGCCAGCGGCGACAGCCGCGAGGGC.

For this clone: The read ends 3 residues shy of where the CDR3 ends; the end is completed using the germline J gene. This chain links TRBV20-1 with TRBJ2-3; 8 bases match TRBD1. Germline V CDR1 and CDR2: DFQATT, SNEGSKA (reference sequence). J gave up 4 bases and V 0 bases, and 9 bases lay outside the gene matches. The CDR3 runs 16 residues. The sequenced CDR3 bases are TGCAGTGCTAGAGATATGGCCAGGGGGCTTGCAGATACG. Amino acids: CSARDMARGLADT. The entire CDR3 is CSARDMARGLADTQYF.

Of note for this clone: The read falls 3 residues short of the CDR3 end, and the missing part is taken from the germline J gene. The rearrangement uses TRBV13 and TRBJ2-5, with D unresolved. Trimming took off 2 bases at V and 2 bases at J, with 12 bases between the two ends. The CDR3 has 15 amino acids. The germline V gene encodes CDR1 PRHDT and CDR2 FYEKMQ (reference sequence). CDR3 bases read: TGTGCCAGCAGCTTAAGGTCCCTGACACAAGAGACC. It codes for CASSLRSLTQET. The entire CDR3 sequence reads CASSLRSLTQETQYF.

In the case of this clone: Read sequence stops 3 residues before the CDR3 end, and the germline J gene provides the missing end. The chain has TRBV2 and TRBJ2-1; TRBD2 matches at 12 bases. This CDR3 has 15 residues. Trimming removed 6 bases from V and 6 bases from J; junction bases left unmatched: 6. The germline V gene encodes CDR1 SNHLY and CDR2 FYNNEI. The CDR3 spells CASRTGLAGVNEQFF. Incomplete CDR3 DNA: TGTGCCAGCAGGACGGGACTAGCGGGTGTCAATGAG.

In the case of this clone: The read is 3 residues too short to cover the CDR3 end, so that end is filled in from the germline J gene. The chain combines TRBV4-1 with TRBJ2-5, with a weak D call TRBD2 (5 bases). Germline V gives CDR1 MGHRA, CDR2 YSYEKL. V was trimmed by 1 base and J by 1 base, leaving 16 bases between them. This CDR3 contains 17 residues. CDR3 protein: CASSQGGLPGSQETQYF. Partial CDR3 DNA: TGCGCCAGCAGCCAAGGAGGACTCCCTGGGAGCCAAGAGACC.

Comments on this clone: The read is 3 residues too short to cover the CDR3 end, so that end is filled in from the germline J gene. The chain recombines TRBV20-1 with TRBJ2-7; the D gene is possibly TRBD1 (6 bases). V gave up 2 bases and J gave up 6 bases, with 11 bases separating them. Germline assignment: CDR1 DFQATT and CDR2 SNEGSKA (reference sequence). This CDR3 is built from 12 residues. Partial CDR3 DNA: TGCAGTGCTAGATCCCAGGGGAGCGAG. Translation: CSARSQGSE. In full, the CDR3 is CSARSQGSEQYF.

Worth noting for this clone: The sequenced fragment ends 3 residues before the CDR3 boundary, so the rest is inferred from the germline J gene. The gene calls are TRBV7-9 and TRBJ1-1; possibly TRBD1 for D (6 bases). Trimming stripped 2 bases from V and 6 bases from J, with 16 bases between. Germline CDR1 and CDR2: SEHNR and FQNEAQ (reference sequence). This CDR3 is built from 15 residues. The chain's CDR3 is CASSLSTGMGSEAFF. CDR3 DNA (partial): TGTGCCAGCAGCTTATCGACAGGAATGGGATCTGAA.

In regard to this clone: The read is 3 residues too short to cover the CDR3 end, so that end is filled in from the germline J gene. This chain links TRBV11-2 with TRBJ1-2; D is uncertain. This CDR3 spans 14 amino acids. Germline CDR1 is SGHAT and CDR2 is FQNNGV. The CDR3 bases that were read are TGTGCCAGCAGCTCCGCCCAGAGATATGTGGGC. This codes for CASSSAQRYVG. In full, the CDR3 reads CASSSAQRYVGYTF. Complete variable domain (other parts from reference TRBV11-2 and TRBJ1-2): EAGVAQSPRYKIIEKRQSVAFWCNPISGHATLYWYQQILGQGPKLLIQFQNNGVVDDSQLPKDRFSAERLKGVDSTLKIQPAKLEDSAVYLCASSSAQRYVGYTFGSGTRLTVV.

For this clone: The sequenced fragment ends 3 residues before the CDR3 boundary, so the rest is inferred from the germline J gene. The chain has TRBV5-1 and TRBJ1-1; 8 bases agree with TRBD1. The V and J ends lost 5 bases and 3 bases, in that order; junction bases with no gene match: 6. CDR1 and CDR2 from the germline V gene are SGHRS and YFSETQ. There are 14 residues in the CDR3. The CDR3 DNA, read in part, is TGCGCCAGCAGTATAGGACAGGGAGACACTGAA. Residues: CASSIGQGDTE. The CDR3 reads in full as CASSIGQGDTEAFF.

To note about this clone: The observed sequence ends 3 residues before the CDR3 terminus, with the missing tail filled in from the germline J gene. The J gene is TRBJ2-3, the V gene TRBV6-2 or TRBV6-3, with 7 bases matching TRBD2. The germline CDR1 and CDR2 sequences are MNHEY and SVGEGT. The CDR3 consists of 16 residues. Trimming took 2 bases from V and 3 from J; bases not matched to a gene: 8. The sequenced CDR3 bases are TGTGCCAGCAGTTACAGTTCCCGCGGGGGAACAGATACG. This encodes CASSYSSRGGTDT. The CDR3 in full is CASSYSSRGGTDTQYF.

CDR3 amino acids: CASTLSKQDPYGYTF. The CDR3 DNA, read in part, is TGTGCCAGCACCTTATCAAAACAGGATCCCTATGGC. The chain carries TRBV28 and TRBJ1-2, with TRBD1 as a possible D gene (5 bases). The observed sequence ends 3 residues before the CDR3 terminus, with the missing tail filled in from the germline J gene. Deletions cut 7 bases from V and 4 bases from J, with 19 bases between. Germline assignment: CDR1 MDHEN and CDR2 SYDVKM. The CDR3 contains 15 residues.

As concerns this clone: The read finishes 3 residues shy of the CDR3 end, and the germline J gene is used to complete it. V and J are TRBV19 and TRBJ1-5, with 9 nucleotides matching TRBD1. With 4 bases clipped from V and 8 bases from J, the junction kept 12 bases outside the gene matches. The CDR3 consists of 16 residues. Germline V lookup: CDR1 LNHDA, CDR2 SQIVND (reference sequence). This CDR3 reads CASSTGTGIFSEPQHF. The CDR3 DNA, read in part, is TGTGCCAGTAGTACCGGGACAGGGATCTTCAGTGAGCCC.